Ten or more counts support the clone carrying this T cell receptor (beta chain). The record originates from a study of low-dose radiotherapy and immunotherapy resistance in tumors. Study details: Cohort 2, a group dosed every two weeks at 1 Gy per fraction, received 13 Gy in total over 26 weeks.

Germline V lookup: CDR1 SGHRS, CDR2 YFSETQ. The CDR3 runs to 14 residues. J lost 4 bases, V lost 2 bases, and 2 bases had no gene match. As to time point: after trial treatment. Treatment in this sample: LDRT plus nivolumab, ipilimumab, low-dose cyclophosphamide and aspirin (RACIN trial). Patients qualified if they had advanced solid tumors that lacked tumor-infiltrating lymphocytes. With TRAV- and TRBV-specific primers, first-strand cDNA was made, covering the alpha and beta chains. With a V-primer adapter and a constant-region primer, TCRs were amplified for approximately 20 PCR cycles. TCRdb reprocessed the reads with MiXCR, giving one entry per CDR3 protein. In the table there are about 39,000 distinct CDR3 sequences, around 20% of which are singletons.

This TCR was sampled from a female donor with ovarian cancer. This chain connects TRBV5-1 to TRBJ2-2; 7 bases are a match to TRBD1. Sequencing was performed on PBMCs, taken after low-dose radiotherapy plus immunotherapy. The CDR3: CASSLQGPTGELFF. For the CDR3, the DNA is TGCGCCAGCAGCTTACAGGGGCCCACCGGGGAGCTGTTTTTT.